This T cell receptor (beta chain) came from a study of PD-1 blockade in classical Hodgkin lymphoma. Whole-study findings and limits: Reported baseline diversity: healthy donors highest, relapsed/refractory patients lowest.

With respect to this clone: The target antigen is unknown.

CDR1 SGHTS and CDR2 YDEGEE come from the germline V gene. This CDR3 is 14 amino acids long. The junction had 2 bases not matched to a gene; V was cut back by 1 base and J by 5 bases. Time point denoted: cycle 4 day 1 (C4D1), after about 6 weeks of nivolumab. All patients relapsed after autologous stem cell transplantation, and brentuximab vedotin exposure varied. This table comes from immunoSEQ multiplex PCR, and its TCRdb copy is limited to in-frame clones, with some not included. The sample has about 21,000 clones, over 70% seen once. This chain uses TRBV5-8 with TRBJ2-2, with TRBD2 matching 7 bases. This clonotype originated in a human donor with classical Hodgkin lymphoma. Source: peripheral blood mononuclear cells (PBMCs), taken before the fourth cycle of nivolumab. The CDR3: CASSLQGGTGELFF. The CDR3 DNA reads TGTGCCAGCAGCTTGCAGGGAGGGACCGGGGAGCTGTTTTTT.